One and the same sample provided the 28 T cell receptor beta chains below, sequenced in a study of technical replicates of blood from four donors. Using immunoSEQ multiplex PCR, the repertoire was profiled, and TCRdb retains in-frame clones only, with some absent. The top ten clones hold 0.2% to 0.3% of a sample with 55,000 to 85,000 clones, under 98% of them seen once. The specimen was T cells isolated from PBMCs. These receptors originate from a human donor in good health.

The gene calls are TRBV19 and TRBJ2-2, with 10 positions matching TRBD1. V lost 10 bases and J lost 7; bases outside the gene matches: 12. Germline lookup yields CDR1 LNHDA and CDR2 SQIVND (reference sequence). CDR3 size: 15 residues. CDR3 in DNA: TGTGCCACCCACAAGACAGGGGGCGCCGTCGGGGAGCTGTTTTTT. It codes for CATHKTGGAVGELFF.

The rearrangement uses TRBV2 and TRBJ1-2; tentative D call: TRBD1 (5 bases). Trimming removed 6 bases at V and 8 bases at J, with 16 bases between. The CDR3 is 13 amino acids. Germline CDR1 is SNHLY and CDR2 is FYNNEI. The CDR3 DNA is TGTGCCAGCAGGAATGTGGTAGGGGCCGGCTACACCTTC. Protein: CASRNVVGAGYTF. Looking up the rest from reference TRBV2 and TRBJ1-2 gives the full variable domain: EPEVTQTPSHQVTQMGQEVILRCVPISNHLYFYWYRQILGQKVEFLVSFYNNEISEKSEIFDDQFSVERPDGSNFTLKIRSTKLEDSAMYFCASRNVVGAGYTFGSGTRLTVV.

The J gene is TRBJ2-7, the V gene TRBV6-4; D may be TRBD1 (5 bases). This CDR3 has 13 residues. V lost 10 bases and J 4 bases, leaving 17 bases between the germline ends. Germline loops: CDR1 MRHNA, CDR2 SNTAGT. The CDR3 DNA reads as TGTGCCACCCTATCCACAGGACAATACGAGCAGTACTTC. This codes for CATLSTGQYEQYF.

J is TRBJ1-4 and V is TRBV7-9; possibly TRBD1 for D (5 bases). This CDR3 has 15 residues. Trimming cost V 1 base and J 8 bases, with 14 bases left between them. The germline gives CDR1 SEHNR, CDR2 FQNEAQ (reference sequence). The CDR3 nucleotides read TGTGCCAGCAGCTTAGAAGGCAGGGTGGGAGAAAAACTGTTTTTT. Its translation: CASSLEGRVGEKLFF.

The chain is built from TRBV6-5 and TRBJ2-2, with D possibly matching TRBD2 (6 bases). Trimming shortened V by 7 bases and J by 4 bases, and 13 bases separated the two germline ends. The CDR3 extends over 14 amino acids. Germline CDR1 reads MNHEY; CDR2 reads SVGAGI. CDR3 protein: CASTWGGLTGELFF. CDR3 in DNA: TGTGCCAGCACCTGGGGAGGACTCACCGGGGAGCTGTTTTTT.

J is TRBJ2-3 and V is TRBV7-2, with 8 nucleotides matching TRBD1. Germline CDR1 reads SGHTA; CDR2 reads FQGNSA. This CDR3 comprises 18 residues. V shed 4 bases and J 3 bases; nucleotides not matched to a gene: 15. CDR3 nucleotides: TGTGCCAGCAGCTGGGGACCCTGGGAGACAGGGGCAACAGATACGCAGTATTTT. It is translated as CASSWGPWETGATDTQYF.

This clone is a singleton in its sample. The chain carries TRBV14 and TRBJ1-4, with 7 bases lining up with TRBD1. The CDR3 totals 14 residues. V trimming: 5 bases; J trimming: 4 bases; junction bases outside the gene matches: 4. Germline CDR1 reads SGHDN; CDR2 reads FVKESK. The CDR3 DNA sequence: TGTGCCAGCAGCTATCGGGACAGTAATGAAAAACTGTTTTTT. Protein product: CASSYRDSNEKLFF.

V and J are TRBV18 and TRBJ2-7, with 7 nucleotides matching TRBD1. J was trimmed by 3 bases and V by 8 bases; bases with no gene match: 4. The CDR3 spans 12 residues. Looked up from germline, CDR1 is KGHSH and CDR2 is LQKENI. For the CDR3, the DNA is TGTGCCAGCAGGGACAGCTTCTACGAGCAGTACTTC. The encoded protein is CASRDSFYEQYF.

The chain joins TRBV7-3 to TRBJ2-2; 7 nucleotides agree with TRBD1. Germline assignment: CDR1 SGHTA and CDR2 FQGTGA. J gave up 5 bases and V 3 bases, and 0 bases lay outside the gene matches. The CDR3 consists of 13 residues. The CDR3 loop is CASSLTGTGELFF. CDR3 nucleotides: TGTGCCAGCAGCTTGACAGGGACCGGGGAGCTGTTTTTT.

The rearrangement links TRBV4-1 to TRBJ1-1; D not resolved. The germline gives CDR1 MGHRA, CDR2 YSYEKL. The V end was cut by 1 base, the J end by 0 bases, with 9 bases between. The CDR3 loop spans 15 amino acids. CDR3 sequence: CASSQVNRLNTEAFF. In nucleotides, the CDR3 is TGCGCCAGCAGCCAAGTTAACAGATTGAACACTGAAGCTTTCTTT.

Written as DNA, the CDR3 is TGTGCCAGCAGCTTACCCTCAGGACTAGCGGGATTCTACGAGCAGTACTTC. It translates to CASSLPSGLAGFYEQYF. The chain couples TRBV7-6 to TRBJ2-7, with 12 bases matching TRBD2. There are 17 residues in the CDR3. Per the germline V gene, CDR1 is SGHVS and CDR2 is FNYEAQ. Trimming at V came to 2 bases and at J to 3 bases, leaving 8 bases not matched to a gene.

The V gene is TRBV4-2, the J gene TRBJ2-7, with 10 bases lining up with TRBD2. The CDR3 length is 15 residues. Trimming cost V 4 bases and J 6 bases; bases outside gene matches: 9. Per the germline V gene, CDR1 is LGHNA and CDR2 is YNFKEQ. DNA for the CDR3: TGTGCCAGCAGCCCCTCAGCGGGAGGGCCGGGCGAGCAGTACTTC. Amino acids: CASSPSAGGPGEQYF.

Notes on this clone: Within the sample, other DNA sequences also encode this same CDR3. This CDR3 is CASSSSSEQYF. DNA of the CDR3: TGTGCCAGCAGTTCGTCTAGCGAGCAGTACTTC. The chain employs TRBV6-5 and TRBJ2-7; no clear D gene. From germline, CDR1 is MNHEY and CDR2 SVGAGI. The V end lost 4 bases, the J end lost 6 bases, and 7 bases lay between the germline ends. This CDR3 has 11 residues.

The chain couples TRBV19 to TRBJ1-2; D is ambiguous. In germline, CDR1 is LNHDA, CDR2 SQIVND (reference sequence). The CDR3 totals 14 residues. V was trimmed by 5 bases and J by 4 bases, leaving 14 bases between them. The CDR3 DNA reads TGTGCCAGTAGTCGATGGGGTGAGGGCTATGGCTACACCTTC. As protein: CASSRWGEGYGYTF. Together with reference TRBV19 and TRBJ1-2, the CDR3 gives the full variable domain: DGGITQSPKYLFRKEGQNVTLSCEQNLNHDAMYWYRQDPGQGLRLIYYSQIVNDFQKGDIAEGYSVSREKKESFPLTVTSAQKNPTAFYLCASSRWGEGYGYTFGSGTRLTVV.

The rearrangement joins TRBV6-6 to TRBJ1-1; the match to TRBD1 covers 8 bases. CDR1 and CDR2 from the germline V gene are MNHNY and SVGAGI (reference sequence). This CDR3 is built from 13 residues. The ends lost 6 bases at V and 6 bases at J; junction bases unmatched: 6. In nucleotides, the CDR3 is TGTGCCAGCAGCCGGGACAGGCTCTCTGAAGCTTTCTTT. Residues: CASSRDRLSEAFF.

This rearrangement joins TRBV5-1 to TRBJ2-7; TRBD2 matches at 11 bases. The CDR3 loop spans 14 amino acids. J lost 3 bases, V lost 3 bases, and 2 bases had no gene match. Per the germline V gene, CDR1 is SGHRS and CDR2 is YFSETQ. CDR3 nucleotides: TGCGCCAGCAGCTCCGGGACTAGCGGCTACGAGCAGTACTTC. Translating it yields CASSSGTSGYEQYF.

The V and J genes are TRBV7-7 and TRBJ2-7; D unclear. CDR1 and CDR2 (germline): SSHAT, FNYEAQ (reference sequence). The CDR3 spans 13 residues. Trimming took 1 base from V and 4 from J, leaving 8 bases between them. The CDR3 DNA reads as TGTGCCAGCAGCTTAGACCTCCGGTACGAGCAGTACTTC. This codes for CASSLDLRYEQYF.

The chain recombines TRBV11-3 with TRBJ2-7, with TRBD1 identical over 7 bases. After removal of 1 base from V and 3 bases from J, the junction contained 15 bases not matched to a gene. The CDR3 is made up of 18 amino acids. Germline CDR1 is SGHNT and CDR2 is YENEEA. In DNA, the CDR3 is TGTGCCAGCAGCTTAGGCCTAATCACTGACAGGGCGAGCTACGAGCAGTACTTC. Translation gives CASSLGLITDRASYEQYF.

The chain is built from TRBV4-2 and TRBJ2-1; D is unclear. With 0 bases removed from V and 7 bases from J, the gap between germline ends came to 10 bases. The CDR3 spans 14 residues. CDR1 and CDR2 from the germline V gene are LGHNA and YNFKEQ. The CDR3 sequence: CASSQDILENEQFF. The CDR3 DNA reads as TGTGCCAGCAGCCAAGACATCTTGGAGAATGAGCAGTTCTTC.

The genes are TRBV9 and TRBJ2-7, with TRBD2 matching 7 bases. V gave up 3 bases and J gave up 3 bases; unmatched junction bases: 9. The CDR3 is made up of 15 amino acids. CDR1 and CDR2 from the germline V gene are SGDLS and YYNGEE. CDR3 sequence: CASSDYSAGDYEQYF. Here the CDR3 DNA reads TGTGCCAGCAGCGATTACTCGGCGGGAGACTACGAGCAGTACTTC.

V gene TRBV28 combines with J gene TRBJ1-5; TRBD1 matches at 11 bases. The CDR3 covers 19 residues. Trimming took 1 base from V and 0 from J; bases not matched to a gene: 8. Germline CDR1 and CDR2: MDHEN and SYDVKM. As DNA, the CDR3 is TGTGCCAGCAGTTTATTCGCCGGGACAGGGGGGTATAGCAATCAGCCCCAGCATTTT. This gives the protein CASSLFAGTGGYSNQPQHF.

This clone occurred once. The chain uses TRBV9 and TRBJ2-2; TRBD2 agrees at 14 bases. CDR1 is SGDLS, CDR2 YYNGEE, per germline. This CDR3 comprises 17 residues. V trimming: 4 bases; J trimming: 6 bases; junction bases outside the gene matches: 8. CDR3 sequence: CASSFTGTSGRPGELFF. For the CDR3, the DNA is TGTGCCAGCAGCTTTACCGGGACTAGCGGGAGACCCGGGGAGCTGTTTTTT. Complete variable domain (other parts from reference TRBV9 and TRBJ2-2): DSGVTQTPKHLITATGQRVTLRCSPRSGDLSVYWYQQSLDQGLQFLIQYYNGEERAKGNILERFSAQQFPDLHSELNLSSLELGDSALYFCASSFTGTSGRPGELFFGEGSRLTVL.

V is TRBV4-3 and J is TRBJ2-7; D is perhaps TRBD1 (6 bases). The CDR3 length is 14 residues. Trimming removed 0 bases from V and 6 bases from J, with 12 bases in between. Germline CDR1 and CDR2: LGHNA and YSLEER. The CDR3: CASSQDAGALEQYF. The CDR3 DNA is TGCGCCAGCAGCCAAGATGCAGGGGCCCTCGAGCAGTACTTC.

The chain links TRBV6-5 to TRBJ2-2; possible D gene TRBD2, 5 bases. V lost 6 bases, J lost 8 bases, and 10 bases lay in between. CDR1 is MNHEY and CDR2 is SVGAGI in the germline V gene. This CDR3 has 12 amino acids. CDR3 DNA: TGTGCCAGCAGCCGCGGGTTAGGGGAGCTGTTTTTT. Its protein is CASSRGLGELFF.

The chain has TRBV6-6 and TRBJ1-4; no reliable D call. V lost 8 bases, J lost 2 bases, and 9 bases lay in between. Germline CDR1 is MNHNY and CDR2 is SVGAGI (reference sequence). The CDR3 is made up of 13 amino acids. The CDR3, as DNA: TGTGCCAGCGGGCCACGGACTAATGAAAAACTGTTTTTT. It yields the protein CASGPRTNEKLFF.

V usage is TRBV15 and J usage is TRBJ2-7, with TRBD2 matching over 7 bases. Germline V gives CDR1 LNHNV, CDR2 YYDKDF (reference sequence). V lost 6 bases and J lost 7; bases outside the gene matches: 3. This CDR3 is built from 11 residues. The CDR3 DNA is TGTGCCACCAGGAAGGGAGGGGAGCAGTACTTC. This sequence encodes CATRKGGEQYF.

The J gene is TRBJ2-7, the V gene TRBV6-4, with 8 bases identical to TRBD1. With 5 bases clipped from V and 6 bases from J, the junction kept 12 bases outside the gene matches. Germline lookup yields CDR1 MRHNA and CDR2 SNTAGT. This CDR3 comprises 15 residues. The CDR3 loop reads CASSPGTGIPSEQYF. In nucleotides, the CDR3 is TGTGCCAGCAGTCCTGGGACAGGAATTCCTAGCGAGCAGTACTTC.

The V call is TRBV30, the J call TRBJ2-7; possibly TRBD2 for D (6 bases). This CDR3 has 12 residues. Per germline, CDR1 GTSNPN and CDR2 SVGIG (reference sequence). V was pared by 4 bases and J by 0 bases, with 7 bases between. CDR3 in amino acids: CAWMGGSYEQYF. The CDR3 DNA reads TGTGCCTGGATGGGGGGCTCCTACGAGCAGTACTTC. The full variable domain, in which reference TRBV30 and TRBJ2-7 provide the parts outside the CDR3, is SQTIHQWPATLVQPVGSPLSLECTVEGTSNPNLYWYRQAAGRGLQLLFYSVGIGQISSEVPQNLSASRPQDRQFILSSKKLLLSDSGFYLCAWMGGSYEQYFGPGTRLTVT.